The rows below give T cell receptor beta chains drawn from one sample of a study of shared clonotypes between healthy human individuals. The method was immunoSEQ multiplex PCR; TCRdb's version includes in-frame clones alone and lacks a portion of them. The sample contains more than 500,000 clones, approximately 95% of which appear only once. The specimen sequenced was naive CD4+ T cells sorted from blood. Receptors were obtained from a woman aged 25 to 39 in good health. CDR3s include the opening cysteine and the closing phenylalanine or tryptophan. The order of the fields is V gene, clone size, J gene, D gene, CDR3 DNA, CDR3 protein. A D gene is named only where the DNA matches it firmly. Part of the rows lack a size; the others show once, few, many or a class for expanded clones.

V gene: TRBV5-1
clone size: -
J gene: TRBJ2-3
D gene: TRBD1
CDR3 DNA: TGCGCCAGCAGCTTGGTTAGGGACAGGGCCGGAGATACGCAGTATTTT
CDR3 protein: CASSLVRDRAGDTQYF

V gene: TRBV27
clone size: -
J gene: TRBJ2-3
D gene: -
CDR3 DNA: TGTGCCAGCAGTTCCACGGGGGGCGCATGGACAGATACGCAGTATTTT
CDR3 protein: CASSSTGGAWTDTQYF

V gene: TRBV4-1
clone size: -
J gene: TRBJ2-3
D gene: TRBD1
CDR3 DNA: TGCGCCAGCAATCGAGGACAGGCAGGCACAGATACGCAGTATTTT
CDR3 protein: CASNRGQAGTDTQYF

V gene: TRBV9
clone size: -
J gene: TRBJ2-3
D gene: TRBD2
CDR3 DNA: TGTGCCAGCAGCGTAGTTCTCAGGACTAGAGTGCCAGATACGCAGTATTTT
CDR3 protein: CASSVVLRTRVPDTQYF

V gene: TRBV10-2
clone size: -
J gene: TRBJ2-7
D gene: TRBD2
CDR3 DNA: TGCGCCAGCAAACCTAGCGGGAGCCACGAGCAGTACTTC
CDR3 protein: CASKPSGSHEQYF

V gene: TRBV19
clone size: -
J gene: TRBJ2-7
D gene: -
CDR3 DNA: TGTGCCAGTAGTATCGGTCTAGTGGGCGAGCAGTACTTC
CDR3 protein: CASSIGLVGEQYF

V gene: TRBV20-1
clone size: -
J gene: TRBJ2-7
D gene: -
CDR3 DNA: TGCAGTGCTCTAAGTTTATACGAGCAGTACTTC
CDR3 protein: CSALSLYEQYF

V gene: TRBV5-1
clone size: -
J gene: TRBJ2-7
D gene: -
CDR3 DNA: TGCGCCAGCAGCTTGGAAGGTTTCGACGAGCAGTACTTC
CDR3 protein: CASSLEGFDEQYF

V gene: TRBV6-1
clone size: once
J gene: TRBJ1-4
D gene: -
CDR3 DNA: TGTGCCAGCAGTGAAGCAGGCAGGGAAGGAAAACTGTTTTTT
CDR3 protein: CASSEAGREGKLFF

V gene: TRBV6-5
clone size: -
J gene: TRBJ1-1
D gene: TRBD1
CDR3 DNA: TGTGCCAGCAGGAGGGACAGGTTGAACACTGAAGCTTTCTTT
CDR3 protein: CASRRDRLNTEAFF

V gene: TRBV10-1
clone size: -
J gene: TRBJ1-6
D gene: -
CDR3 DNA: TGCGCCAGGGGTCACAGGGAGAGGGGTAGCTCCTATAATTCACCCCTCCACTTT
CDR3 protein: CARGHRERGSSYNSPLHF

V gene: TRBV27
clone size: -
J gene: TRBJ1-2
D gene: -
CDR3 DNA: TGTGCCAGCAGTTTCGTGTACACCACAGGGAGGGTTTATGGCTACACCTTC
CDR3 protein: CASSFVYTTGRVYGYTF

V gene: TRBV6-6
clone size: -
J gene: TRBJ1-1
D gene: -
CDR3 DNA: TGTGCCAGCAGCTCACCTGGGGGGCAGACGAACACTGAAGCTTTCTTT
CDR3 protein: CASSSPGGQTNTEAFF

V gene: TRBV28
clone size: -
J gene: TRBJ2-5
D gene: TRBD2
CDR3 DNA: TGTGCCAGCAGACTAGCGGGAGAGGGAACGGAGACCCAGTACTTC
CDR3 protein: CASRLAGEGTETQYF

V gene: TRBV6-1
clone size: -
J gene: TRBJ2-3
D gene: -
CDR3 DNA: TGTGCCAGCAGTGAAGGTCAGGGAATAGGAGATACGCAGTATTTT
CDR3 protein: CASSEGQGIGDTQYF

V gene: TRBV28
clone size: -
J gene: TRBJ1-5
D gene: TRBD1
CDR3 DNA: TGTGCCAGCACGGGACAGTGGAATCAGCCCCAGCATTTT
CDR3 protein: CASTGQWNQPQHF

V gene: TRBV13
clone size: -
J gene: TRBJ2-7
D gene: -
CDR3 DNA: TGTGCCAGCAGAGGCTCGGGAGAGCAGTACTTC
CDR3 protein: CASRGSGEQYF

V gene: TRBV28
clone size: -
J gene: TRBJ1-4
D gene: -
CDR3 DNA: TGTGCCAGCAGTTTCCCCAGGGCAACTAATGAAAAACTGTTTTTT
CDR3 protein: CASSFPRATNEKLFF

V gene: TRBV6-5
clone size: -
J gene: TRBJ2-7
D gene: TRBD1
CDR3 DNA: TGTGCCAGCAGACCTGGACAGGGATCCGAGCAGTACTTC
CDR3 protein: CASRPGQGSEQYF

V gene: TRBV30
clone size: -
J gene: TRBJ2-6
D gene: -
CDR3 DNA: TGTGCCTGGAGTTCGGGCTCCTCCTGGGCCAACGTCCTGACTTTC
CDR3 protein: CAWSSGSSWANVLTF

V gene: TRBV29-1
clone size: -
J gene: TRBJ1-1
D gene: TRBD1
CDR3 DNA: TGCAGCGTTCGAAAGACAGGGATTTATGAAGCTTTCTTT
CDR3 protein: CSVRKTGIYEAFF

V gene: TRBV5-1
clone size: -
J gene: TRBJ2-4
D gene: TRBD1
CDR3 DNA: TGCGCCAGCAGCGCGGGGACAGGGGGTCGAGCCAAAAACATTCAGTACTTC
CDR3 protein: CASSAGTGGRAKNIQYF

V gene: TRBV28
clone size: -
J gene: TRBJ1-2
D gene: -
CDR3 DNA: TGTGCCAGCAGTTCGACGGCCCCGACTCCTATGGAGGGCTACACCTTC
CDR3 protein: CASSSTAPTPMEGYTF

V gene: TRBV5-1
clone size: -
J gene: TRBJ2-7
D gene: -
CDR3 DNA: TGCGCCAGCAGCTTGGATGGGAGGAACGAGCAGTACTTC
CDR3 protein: CASSLDGRNEQYF

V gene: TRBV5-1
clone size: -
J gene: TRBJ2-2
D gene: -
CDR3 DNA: TGCGCCAGCAGCCCCGGGAGCGCGAACACCGGGGAGCTGTTTTTT
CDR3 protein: CASSPGSANTGELFF

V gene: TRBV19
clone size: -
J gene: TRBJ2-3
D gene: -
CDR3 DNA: TGTGCCAGCCACGGGGACACAGATACGCAGTATTTT
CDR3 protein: CASHGDTDTQYF

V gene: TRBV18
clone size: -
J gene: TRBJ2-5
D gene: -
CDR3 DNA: TGTGCCAGCTCACCAGGGGATGAGACCCAGTACTTC
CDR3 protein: CASSPGDETQYF

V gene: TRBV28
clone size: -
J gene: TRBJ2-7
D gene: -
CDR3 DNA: TGTGCCAGCACTACCGGGACAAACACCTACGAGCAGTACTTC
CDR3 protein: CASTTGTNTYEQYF

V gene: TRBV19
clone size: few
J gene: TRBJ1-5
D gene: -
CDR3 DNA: TGTGCCAGTAAAGTGGCGAACATCAATCAGCCCCAGCATTTT
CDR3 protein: CASKVANINQPQHF

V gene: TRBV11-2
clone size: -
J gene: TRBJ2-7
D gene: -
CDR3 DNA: TGTGCCAGCAGCTTCGCGGCCCACTCCTACGGGCAGTACTTC
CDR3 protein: CASSFAAHSYGQYF

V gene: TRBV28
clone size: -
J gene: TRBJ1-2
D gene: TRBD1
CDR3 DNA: TGTGCCAGCACCCCCCTTCCGGGACAGGGATCTGGCTACACCTTC
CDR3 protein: CASTPLPGQGSGYTF

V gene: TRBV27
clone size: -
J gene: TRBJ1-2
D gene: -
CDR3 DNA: TGTGCCAGCAGTAAGGCCAGGAGCTATGGCTACACCTTC
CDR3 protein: CASSKARSYGYTF

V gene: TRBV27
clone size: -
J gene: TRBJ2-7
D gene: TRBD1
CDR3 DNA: TGTGCCAGCAGTTTACAGGGACAGGGGATTTCCGAGCAGTACTTC
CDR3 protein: CASSLQGQGISEQYF

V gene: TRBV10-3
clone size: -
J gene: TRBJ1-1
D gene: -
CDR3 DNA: TGTGCCATCAGTGAACAGGACAGTGACACTGAAGCTTTCTTT
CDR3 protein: CAISEQDSDTEAFF

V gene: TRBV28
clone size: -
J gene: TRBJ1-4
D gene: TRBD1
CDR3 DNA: TGTGCCACCGGACAGGGGCCTGAAAAACTGTTTTTT
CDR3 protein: CATGQGPEKLFF

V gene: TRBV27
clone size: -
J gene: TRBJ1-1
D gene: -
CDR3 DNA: TGTGCCACCGCATTCGGATCGATGAACACTGAAGCTTTCTTT
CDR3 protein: CATAFGSMNTEAFF

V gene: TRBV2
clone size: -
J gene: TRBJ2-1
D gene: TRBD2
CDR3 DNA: TGTGCCAGCCTAGAGCGGGAGGCCTACAATGAGCAGTTCTTC
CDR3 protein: CASLEREAYNEQFF

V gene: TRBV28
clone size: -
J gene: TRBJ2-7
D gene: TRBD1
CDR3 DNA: TGTGCCACCGAGGGACAGATGAAGCGACGGTACGAGCAGTACTTC
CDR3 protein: CATEGQMKRRYEQYF

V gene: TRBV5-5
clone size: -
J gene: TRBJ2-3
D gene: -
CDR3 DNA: TGTGCCAGCAGCTCGATGGGTGATACGCAGTATTTT
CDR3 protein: CASSSMGDTQYF